This record covers a single TCR beta chain. This clonotype was observed a few times. No cognate antigen has been identified for it. No per-base quality is available; no much larger clone lies one base away. This record comes from a study of regulatory T cells in long-lasting Graves disease (dated by TCRdb to about 2021). For the study in its entirety: In the newly diagnosed Graves' disease group, patients had been taking antithyroid drugs for less than 3 months. This study used TCR sequencing and RNA sequencing of peripheral blood to compare persistent Graves' disease patients against newly diagnosed Graves' disease patients. The study was conducted in China and was registered as a clinical trial. TCR sequencing covered some 13 persistent and roughly 20 newly diagnosed Graves' disease patients, around 33 samples in total. The paper's findings and limits, for the study overall: As a limitation, the authors acknowledged that the small sample size may reduce accuracy. Preferential use of TRBV28, TRBJ1-2 and TRBJ2-5 was observed in persistent disease, whereas TRBV20-1 and TRBJ2-1 were favored in newly diagnosed disease. Sequencing and analysis were limited to the TCR beta chain. The study examined only peripheral blood because the primary lesion, thyroid tissue, could not be accessed. More public clonotypes were shared among persistent patients (2,741) than among newly diagnosed patients (roughly 1,000). Persistent Graves' disease patients showed lower TCR Shannon entropy and fewer highly expanded clones than newly diagnosed patients, suggesting clonal expansion.

Explained via the paper, the time point label denotes: newly diagnosed GD, antithyroid drugs for less than 3 months. RNA was extracted from PBMCs in TRIzol for both TCR sequencing and RNA sequencing. The diagnosis of Graves' disease followed American Thyroid Association guidelines. Patients were recruited from an endocrinology department in Xi'an, China. Each patient gave about 8.1 milliliters of peripheral blood, collected in an EDTA anticoagulant tube. Ficoll Paque Plus density gradient separation was used to isolate PBMCs, and no further T cell sorting was performed. An Agilent 2100 Bioanalyzer and agarose gel were used to check RNA quality, while a NanoDrop 2000 measured RNA concentration. The library was generated by multiplex PCR. Sequencing was performed on an Illumina HiSeq 4000. To build TCR beta libraries, CDR3 regions were amplified by Arm-PCR using iRepertoire HTBI primers. PCR products were gel purified before sequencing. On the authors' methods: Gene usage analysis of CDR3 amino acid clonotypes relied on the 60 or so TRBV and 15 or so TRBJ segments identified across samples. Filtered high-quality paired reads were merged into contigs using COPE and FqMerger. BLAST was used to align contigs to the IMGT TRBV, TRBD and TRBJ reference genes, and CDR3 was defined following IMGT. Any clonotype with a frequency above 0.1% was classified as a highly expanded clone. Shannon entropy served as the measure of repertoire diversity, while the Gini coefficient captured V-J evenness. Public clonotypes were defined as clonotypes shared by more than one individual. TCRdb trimmed the raw reads at Q25, called clones with MiXCR and kept productive beta chains. Identical CDR3 protein sequences are pooled into one entry, listed with their most common genes and DNA. TCRdb, not the authors, supplied the V and J calls. Within this sample are 350,000 to 500,000 distinct CDR3 sequences, with about a sixth of them counted one time only. The ten largest make up 23% of the sample.

The germline V gene (reference sequence) sets CDR1 to DFQATT and CDR2 to SNEGSKA. V ends up 5 bases short and J 6 bases short, with an unmatched junction base count of 16. The CDR3, cysteine through phenylalanine, is 18 amino acids long. Just CDR3 DNA is preserved here, 54 bases in frame from base 1. These records were also assigned to another study, of T cells in Graves' hyperthyroidism and ophthalmopathy. As that second paper reports: Stable Graves' hyperthyroidism was defined as the absence of progression to ophthalmopathy over 18 months of follow-up. Hyperthyroidism patients were newly diagnosed, with disease duration under 2 months, and aged 18 to 65 years. The study excluded patients with uncontrolled infections, other autoimmune diseases, pregnancy or lactation. Diagnoses were based on clinical symptoms, serum thyroxine and TRAb, thyroid ultrasound and orbital computed tomography. The TCR CDR3 was subjected to a first round of RT-PCR using the HTBI primer set and the Qiagen OneStep RT-PCR kit. Most expanded thyroid clonotypes (frequency above 0.001) were also detected in blood, suggesting blood repertoires may reflect thyroid immune responses. A model built on a 13 V-J signature distinguished ophthalmopathy from stable hyperthyroidism, reaching about 89% sensitivity and around 82% specificity in cross-validation and 80%/75% in testing. In validation, progression to ophthalmopathy was predicted by the model with about 70% sensitivity and around 75% specificity, a median of about 6 months before onset. TCR V-J signatures able to tell the groups apart were searched for in a discovery cohort of 100 patients, of whom roughly 42 had Graves' ophthalmopathy and 57 had stable Graves' hyperthyroidism. Whether ophthalmopathy could be predicted prospectively was tested in an independent validation cohort made up of under 20 hyperthyroidism patients plus 17 patients who later progressed to ophthalmopathy. The approximately 98 discovery patients were randomly divided into training and test sets at a 7:3 ratio. In addition, the study compared T-cell repertoires in thyroid tissue and in blood from roughly 6 Graves' hyperthyroidism patients. After blood sampling, hyperthyroidism patients were treated with methimazole at a starting dose of 30 mg daily, and ophthalmopathy patients were treated with high-dose intravenous methylprednisolone. The libraries were constructed in a second round of multiplex PCR and then size-selected and purified. Paired-end sequencing of the libraries was performed with 100 bp reads on an Illumina HiSeq2000. SOAPnuke was used to process the raw data, removing reads that contained adapters or uncalled bases, had a mean Phred below 15, or lacked an exact match to the constant primer or identifier. High-quality paired reads were merged with COPE v1.2.5, and unique nucleotide sequences were defined as clonotypes. Clonotypes were aligned to IMGT TRBV, TRBD and TRBJ reference segments using MiTCR v1.1. The analysis included only V-J combinations with a frequency above 0.0001, which together covered 99% to 99.2% of the repertoires. The TCS score was defined as F50 (clonal expansion) divided by E x V (chaos), with BLOSUM62-based TCRdist calculated between CDR3 peptides within each V-J. Welch's t-statistics and random forest reduced fewer than 550 V-J features to roughly 13, which were used in a naive Bayes classifier (R e1071). Sample size was not statistically predetermined, and blinding of investigators to group allocation was not performed. According to the paper, TCR Vbeta CDR3 sequencing was carried out on some 130 peripheral blood samples, which came from fewer than 50 ophthalmopathy, under 85 hyperthyroidism and about 17 progressor patients.

The receptor was isolated from a woman aged 18-29 years with Graves disease. Donor details come from another sample of the same person, matched by shared clones. Rearrangement joined TRBV20-1 to TRBJ2-1, and TRBD2 matches 13 of the central bases. Here the sequenced sample was peripheral blood mononuclear cells (PBMCs), taken at new diagnosis, from a patient treated with antithyroid drugs. The DNA is TGCAGTGCTGCGGGACTAGCGGGAACTGGGACGCGGTTCAATGAGCAGTTCTTC. This translates into CSAAGLAGTGTRFNEQFF.